The clone carrying this T cell receptor beta chain was picked up one time. Germline loops: CDR1 KGHSH, CDR2 LQKENI. V was clipped by 2 bases and J by 6 bases, with 14 bases between them. The CDR3 totals 16 residues. The data originate from a study of blood T cell repertoires in COVID-19. Turning to the study itself: Material from acute and convalescent COVID-19 was sourced from the United States, Italy and Spain.

Generated by immunoSEQ multiplex PCR, the TCRdb table keeps only in-frame clones and is missing some. The data hold about 160,000 clones, with roughly 85% observed a single time. Sequences were obtained from peripheral blood. This clonotype was obtained from a woman aged 50 to 65 with COVID-19, enrolled during active disease. V usage is TRBV18 and J usage is TRBJ1-6; possibly TRBD1 for D (5 bases). The CDR3 nucleotides are TGTGCCAGCTCACCATTCCCGGGGGGTTTTAATTCACCCCTCCACTTT. Amino acid sequence: CASSPFPGGFNSPLHF.